This entry lists 30 T cell receptor beta chains sequenced from one sample in a study of identical twins. TCRdb reanalysed the 5' RACE reads using MiXCR and keeps one entry per CDR3 protein. The table shows roughly 720,000 distinct CDR3 sequences, with 15% to 20% occurring only once. The same sample was also studied in work on T cells expressing NK-cell markers.

Specimen: PBMCs. These receptors were taken from a woman aged 18-35 years in good health.

The chain has TRBV12-3 or TRBV12-4 and TRBJ2-7; possible D gene TRBD2, 7 bases. The germline V and J ends were trimmed by 0 bases and 2 bases, with 11 bases remaining between them. The CDR3 is 15 residues long. The CDR3 nucleotides are TGTGCCAGCAGTTTAGCGCGGGGGCGGGCCTACGAGCAGTACTTC. This sequence encodes CASSLARGRAYEQYF.

The chain has TRBV2 and TRBJ2-3; 9 bases are a match to TRBD2. Germline V lookup: CDR1 SNHLY, CDR2 FYNNEI. This CDR3 is 14 amino acids long. V shed 9 bases and J 1 base; nucleotides not matched to a gene: 5. The CDR3 region has the DNA TGTGCCAGTATTAGCGGGGGAGGCACAGATACGCAGTATTTT. As protein: CASISGGGTDTQYF.

The table lists this clonotype with many counts. The junction and the germline gene differ at one end; a read error may be behind it. The chain recombines TRBV12-3 or TRBV12-4 with TRBJ1-1; a weak D match, TRBD1 (5 bases). The CDR3 covers 12 residues. Here the CDR3 DNA reads TGTGCCAGCAGCTTAGCAGGGACTGAAGCTTTCTTT. Encoded protein: CASSLAGTEAFF.

This clonotype came up a few times. The chain links TRBV20-1 to TRBJ2-1; D might be TRBD1 (5 bases). Germline CDR1 DFQATT, CDR2 SNEGSKA (reference sequence). The CDR3 sequence is 11 residues long. CDR3 sequence reads: CGWGVYNEQFF. CDR3 nucleotide sequence: TGCGGGTGGGGCGTCTACAATGAGCAGTTCTTC.

J is TRBJ2-5 and V is TRBV20-1, with TRBD2 identical over 10 bases. Germline CDR1 and CDR2: DFQATT and SNEGSKA (reference sequence). V lost 3 bases, J lost 4 bases, and 5 bases stayed unmatched. CDR3 length: 14 amino acids. The CDR3 loop is CSASLAGVGETQYF. The DNA for the CDR3 is TGCAGTGCTAGCCTAGCGGGAGTAGGAGAGACCCAGTACTTC.

The gene calls are TRBV5-1 and TRBJ1-2; D is ambiguous. Germline CDR1 and CDR2: SGHRS and YFSETQ. The CDR3 loop spans 14 amino acids. With 4 bases removed from V and 1 base from J, the gap between germline ends came to 11 bases. This CDR3 reads CASSREAGNYGYTF. The CDR3 region has the DNA TGCGCCAGCAGCCGGGAAGCGGGTAACTATGGCTACACCTTC.

This clonotype was counted only a few times. This sequence joins TRBV5-1 and TRBJ2-1, with 7 positions matching TRBD2. The CDR3 contains 16 residues. V dropped 4 bases and J dropped 0; count of bases not matched to a gene: 7. Germline lookup yields CDR1 SGHRS and CDR2 YFSETQ. CDR3 nucleotide sequence: TGCGCCAGCAGCCGAGCTCCGGGGGGCTCCTACAATGAGCAGTTCTTC. This translates into CASSRAPGGSYNEQFF. The entire variable domain, with the rest obtained from reference TRBV5-1 and TRBJ2-1, is as follows: KAGVTQTPRYLIKTRGQQVTLSCSPISGHRSVSWYQQTPGQGLQFLFEYFSETQRNKGNFPGRFSGRQFSNSRSEMNVSTLELGDSALYLCASSRAPGGSYNEQFFGPGTRLTVL.

In nucleotides, the CDR3 is TGCGCCAGCAGCTTGGAGGCGGCCGGAGATACGCAGTATTTT. Protein: CASSLEAAGDTQYF. J is TRBJ2-3 and V is TRBV5-1, with D uncertain. The ends were cut back, 0 bases at V and 5 bases at J, with 10 bases in the middle. Per germline, CDR1 SGHRS and CDR2 YFSETQ. The CDR3 contains 14 residues.

In its sample, this clonotype was seen a few times. The genes are TRBV4-3 and TRBJ2-7; 14 nucleotides match TRBD2. J lost 4 bases, V lost 1 base, and 9 bases had no gene match. This CDR3 has 18 amino acids. From germline, CDR1 is LGHNA and CDR2 YSLEER. As DNA, the CDR3 is TGCGCCAGCAGCCAAGGACTAGCGGGAGGGCCTGTTGATTACGAGCAGTACTTC. Amino acids: CASSQGLAGGPVDYEQYF.

This clonotype was counted only a few times. J is TRBJ2-7 and V is TRBV27; D unresolved. Trimming removed 0 bases at V and 6 bases at J, with 15 bases between. The CDR3 has 15 residues. Germline values: CDR1 MNHEY, CDR2 SMNVEV (reference sequence). The CDR3 reads CASSLSAVLGLEQYF. As DNA, the CDR3 is TGTGCCAGCAGTTTATCGGCAGTTCTGGGCCTCGAGCAGTACTTC.

This chain uses TRBV6-5 with TRBJ2-7; 7 nucleotides agree with TRBD2. The V and J ends lost 4 bases and 2 bases, in that order; junction bases with no gene match: 11. This CDR3 comprises 16 residues. Germline V CDR1 and CDR2: MNHEY, SVGAGI. The CDR3 nucleotides are TGTGCCAGCAGTTCACTCCCTAGCGGCCATACCTACGAGCAGTACTTC. This encodes CASSSLPSGHTYEQYF.

This chain joins TRBV3-1 and TRBJ2-1, with D maybe TRBD1 (5 bases). CDR1 and CDR2 from the germline V gene are LGHDT and YNNKEL (reference sequence). The CDR3 runs to 15 residues. Deletions cut 5 bases from V and 9 bases from J, with 20 bases between. The CDR3: CASSALANSQGEQFF. The DNA for the CDR3 is TGTGCCAGCAGCGCGCTCGCTAATTCGCAGGGTGAGCAGTTCTTC.

This chain connects TRBV5-6 to TRBJ2-6; D not certain. V was pared by 0 bases and J by 6 bases, with 1 base between. The CDR3 runs to 12 residues. Germline V gives CDR1 SGHDT, CDR2 YYEEEE. The chain's CDR3 is CASSLAANVLTF. The DNA of the CDR3 is TGTGCCAGCAGCTTGGCGGCCAACGTCCTGACTTTC.

The chain recombines TRBV24-1 with TRBJ2-1, with D unclear. The CDR3 runs 14 residues. V lost 0 bases and J lost 6, with 8 bases in between. Germline values: CDR1 KGHDR, CDR2 SFDVKD. CDR3 sequence (DNA): TGTGCCACCAGTGATTTGACGGACGGCAATGAGCAGTTCTTC. Its translation is CATSDLTDGNEQFF.

The V call is TRBV20-1, the J call TRBJ2-1, with TRBD2 matching 16 bases. Trimming cost V 2 bases and J 8 bases; bases outside gene matches: 3. This CDR3 is 15 amino acids long. Germline lookup yields CDR1 DFQATT and CDR2 SNEGSKA (reference sequence). CDR3 region: CSARPGLAGGDEQFF. Here the CDR3 DNA reads TGCAGTGCTAGACCGGGACTAGCGGGGGGGGATGAGCAGTTCTTC.

The V and J genes are TRBV12-3 or TRBV12-4 and TRBJ2-7; 11 positions match TRBD2. This CDR3 comprises 14 residues. V trimming: 5 bases; J trimming: 7 bases; junction bases outside the gene matches: 7. DNA for the CDR3: TGTGCCAGCAGTGGTAGCGGGGGGGCCGGTGAGCAGTACTTC. Amino acids: CASSGSGGAGEQYF.

This clonotype has only a few counts. The chain employs TRBV20-1 and TRBJ2-7; 12 bases agree with TRBD2. Germline V gene data show CDR1 as DFQATT and CDR2 as SNEGSKA (reference sequence). J was trimmed by 0 bases and V by 5 bases; bases with no gene match: 5. This CDR3 region has 15 residues. The CDR3 here is CSASGLAGSSYEQYF. CDR3 nucleotide sequence: TGCAGTGCTTCTGGACTAGCGGGGAGCTCCTACGAGCAGTACTTC.

This clonotype was counted ten times or more. The V gene is TRBV20-1, the J gene TRBJ2-1; possible D gene TRBD1, 6 bases. This CDR3 spans 13 amino acids. Germline V gene lookup returns CDR1 DFQATT and CDR2 SNEGSKA (reference sequence). Trimming cost V 6 bases and J 8 bases, with 17 bases left between them. CDR3 residues: CSARAHRVDEQFF. CDR3 coding DNA: TGCAGTGCCCGAGCACACAGGGTCGATGAGCAGTTCTTC.

This clonotype was counted a few times. The chain employs TRBV11-2 and TRBJ1-1, with D uncertain. Looked up from germline, CDR1 is SGHAT and CDR2 is FQNNGV. The CDR3 contains 13 residues. V dropped 5 bases and J dropped 1 base, with 8 bases sitting between them. CDR3 coding DNA: TGTGCCAGCAGCACACAGACGAACACTGAAGCTTTCTTT. It is translated as CASSTQTNTEAFF.

This clonotype was seen a few times. The V and J genes are TRBV6-5 and TRBJ2-5; D gene uncertain. Germline assignment: CDR1 MNHEY and CDR2 SVGAGI. The V end was cut by 2 bases, the J end by 0 bases, with 10 bases between. This CDR3 has 15 residues. The CDR3 spells CASSYAWSNQETQYF. DNA of the CDR3: TGTGCCAGCAGTTACGCGTGGTCCAACCAAGAGACCCAGTACTTC.

The chain couples TRBV12-3 or TRBV12-4 to TRBJ2-5, with 11 bases lining up with TRBD2. Trimming removed 3 bases from V and 4 bases from J; junction bases left unmatched: 4. The CDR3 has 15 amino acids. CDR3 loop: CASSFLAGGSETQYF. CDR3 sequence (DNA): TGTGCCAGCAGTTTCCTAGCGGGGGGATCAGAGACCCAGTACTTC.

This chain links TRBV20-1 with TRBJ2-2; perhaps TRBD1 as D (6 bases). Trimming took off 3 bases at V and 1 base at J, with 9 bases between the two ends. Germline CDR1 is DFQATT and CDR2 is SNEGSKA (reference sequence). This CDR3 is built from 14 residues. The CDR3 region is CSARRGRNTGELFF. CDR3 DNA sequence: TGCAGTGCTAGGAGGGGGAGGAACACCGGGGAGCTGTTTTTT.

This clonotype was picked up many times. The chain has TRBV29-1 and TRBJ1-1; D is unresolved. In germline, CDR1 is SQVTM, CDR2 ANQGSEA. V was pared by 7 bases and J by 5 bases, with 8 bases between. The CDR3 contains 10 residues. CDR3 sequence reads: CSAIVTEAFF. The CDR3, as DNA: TGCAGCGCCATTGTTACTGAAGCTTTCTTT.

The sample holds many counts of this clonotype. V and J are TRBV6-1 and TRBJ2-1, with 8 nucleotides matching TRBD2. V shed 3 bases and J 3 bases; nucleotides not matched to a gene: 7. Germline CDR1 is MNHNS and CDR2 is SASEGT. The CDR3 is 16 residues long. The CDR3 protein is CASSEGTRNFYNEQFF. CDR3 nucleotides: TGTGCCAGCAGTGAGGGGACTAGAAATTTCTACAATGAGCAGTTCTTC.

This clonotype occurred a few times. The chain employs TRBV29-1 and TRBJ1-2, with 9 bases matching TRBD1. After removal of 7 bases from V and 8 bases from J, the junction contained 20 bases not matched to a gene. The germline V gene has CDR1 SQVTM and CDR2 ANQGSEA. CDR3 size: 16 residues. The CDR3 DNA follows: TGCAGCGCCCTGCTCCGGACAGGGGATCTAGTTCGGGGCTACACCTTC. Protein product: CSALLRTGDLVRGYTF.

The rearrangement uses TRBV12-3 or TRBV12-4 and TRBJ2-4; 11 bases fit TRBD2. Trimming cost V 5 bases and J 5 bases; bases outside gene matches: 17. This CDR3 has 19 residues. The CDR3 sequence is CASSTNLGTSGHLQNIQYF. The CDR3 DNA reads TGTGCCAGCAGTACAAATTTGGGGACTAGCGGACACCTCCAAAACATTCAGTACTTC.

CDR3 protein: CASSYLTGVNTGELFF. CDR3 coding DNA: TGTGCCAGCAGTTACCTGACAGGGGTGAACACCGGGGAGCTGTTTTTT. The rearrangement uses TRBV6-5 and TRBJ2-2; the match to TRBD1 covers 8 bases. The CDR3 is 16 residues long. Looked up from germline, CDR1 is MNHEY and CDR2 is SVGAGI. The trim removed 2 bases at V and 1 base at J, leaving 3 bases unmatched.

The chain has TRBV7-2 and TRBJ2-5; D is unclear. CDR1 and CDR2 from the germline V gene are SGHTA and FQGNSA. The CDR3 has 13 residues. Trimming left V 1 base short and J 7 bases short, with 10 bases between. For the CDR3, the DNA is TGTGCCAGCAGCTTAGTTTCTCAGGCGACCCAGTACTTC. This sequence encodes CASSLVSQATQYF.

The chain joins TRBV12-5 to TRBJ1-1; D not resolved. The CDR3 has 10 residues. Per germline, CDR1 LGHNT and CDR2 FRNRAP. The V end lost 6 bases, the J end lost 10 bases, and 9 bases lay between the germline ends. The CDR3 nucleotides read TGTGCTAGTGGCTTTGAGAGAGCTTTCTTT. It translates to CASGFERAFF. The full variable domain, its missing parts supplied by reference TRBV12-5 and TRBJ1-1, is DARVTQTPRHKVTEMGQEVTMRCQPILGHNTVFWYRQTMMQGLELLAYFRNRAPLDDSGMPKDRFSAEMPDATLATLKIQPSEPRDSAVYFCASGFERAFFGQGTRLTVV.

The rearrangement links TRBV20-1 to TRBJ2-7; D is unresolved. The ends were cut back, 0 bases at V and 2 bases at J, with 8 bases in the middle. Looked up from germline, CDR1 is DFQATT and CDR2 is SNEGSKA (reference sequence). This CDR3 spans 13 amino acids. The CDR3 sequence: CSARDKKPYEQYF. The CDR3 DNA reads as TGCAGTGCTAGAGACAAGAAACCCTACGAGCAGTACTTC.